This TCR beta chain derives from a study of cytomegalovirus exposure and HLA in healthy donors. Overall study findings and caveats: Within the 130 or so validation repertoires, first-cohort TCR clusters tended to co-occur, according to a later analysis.

The data were produced by immunoSEQ multiplex PCR, yet TCRdb's version contains in-frame clones alone and is incomplete. The profile shows 120,000 or so clones, about 87% of them singletons. Turning to this clone: Its antigen is currently unknown.

Trimming took 5 bases from V and 1 from J; bases not matched to a gene: 8. Germline V gene data show CDR1 as SGDLS and CDR2 as YYNGEE. CDR3 length: 17 amino acids. This TCR derives from a woman between 18 and 29 years old in good health and CMV-seronegative. The rearrangement links TRBV9 to TRBJ2-3; 12 bases agree with TRBD2. The sequencing sample was made of PBMCs. CDR3 sequence reads: CASSQGLAGLGTDTQYF. The CDR3 nucleotides read TGTGCCAGCAGTCAAGGACTAGCGGGGCTGGGCACAGATACGCAGTATTTT.